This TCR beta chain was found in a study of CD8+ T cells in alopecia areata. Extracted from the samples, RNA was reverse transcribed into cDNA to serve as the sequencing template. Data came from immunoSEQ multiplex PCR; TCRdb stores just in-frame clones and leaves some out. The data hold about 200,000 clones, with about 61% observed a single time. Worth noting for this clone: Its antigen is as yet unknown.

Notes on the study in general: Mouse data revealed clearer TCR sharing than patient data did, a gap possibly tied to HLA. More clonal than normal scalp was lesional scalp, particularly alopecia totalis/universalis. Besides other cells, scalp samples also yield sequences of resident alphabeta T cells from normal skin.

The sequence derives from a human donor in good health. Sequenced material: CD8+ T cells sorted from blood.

CDR3: CASSPGEGAGEQYF. The CDR3 nucleotides read TGCGCCAGCAGCCCGGGTGAGGGGGCCGGCGAGCAGTACTTC. V is TRBV4-1 and J is TRBJ2-7, with TRBD1 matching 7 bases. V lost 4 bases to trimming and J lost 6 bases; unmatched junction nucleotides: 9. Germline values: CDR1 MGHRA, CDR2 YSYEKL. CDR3 size: 14 residues.